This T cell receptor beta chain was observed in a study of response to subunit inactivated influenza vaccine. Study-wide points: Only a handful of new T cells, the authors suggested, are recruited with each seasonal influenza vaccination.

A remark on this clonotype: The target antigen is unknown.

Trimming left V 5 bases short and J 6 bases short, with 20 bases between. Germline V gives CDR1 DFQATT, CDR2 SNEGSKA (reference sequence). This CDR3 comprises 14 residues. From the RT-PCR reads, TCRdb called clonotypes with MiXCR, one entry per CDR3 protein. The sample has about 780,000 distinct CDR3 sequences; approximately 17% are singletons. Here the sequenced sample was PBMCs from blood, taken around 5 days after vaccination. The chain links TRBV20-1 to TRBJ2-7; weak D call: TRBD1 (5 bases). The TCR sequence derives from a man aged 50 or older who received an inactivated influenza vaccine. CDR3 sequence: CSAWTRLFSGEQYF. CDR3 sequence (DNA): TGCAGTGCTTGGACACGACTTTTTTCGGGCGAGCAGTACTTC.